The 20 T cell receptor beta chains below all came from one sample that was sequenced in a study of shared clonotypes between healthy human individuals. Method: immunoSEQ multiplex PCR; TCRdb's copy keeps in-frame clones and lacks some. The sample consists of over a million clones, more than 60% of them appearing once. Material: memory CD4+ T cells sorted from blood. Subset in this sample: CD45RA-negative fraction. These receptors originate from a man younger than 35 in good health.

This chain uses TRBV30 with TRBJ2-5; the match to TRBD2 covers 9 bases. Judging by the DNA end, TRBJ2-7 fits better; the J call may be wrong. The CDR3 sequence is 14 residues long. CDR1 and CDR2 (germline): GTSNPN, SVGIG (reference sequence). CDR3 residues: CAWTLAGGTYEQYF. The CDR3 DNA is TGTGCCTGGACACTAGCGGGCGGGACCTACGAGCAGTACTTC.

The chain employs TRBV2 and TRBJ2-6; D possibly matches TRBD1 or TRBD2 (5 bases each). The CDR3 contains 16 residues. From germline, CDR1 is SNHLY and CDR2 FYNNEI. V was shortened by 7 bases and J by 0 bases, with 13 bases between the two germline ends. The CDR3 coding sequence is TGTGCCAGCATAACTCCTGGGGGCTCTGGGGCCAACGTCCTGACTTTC. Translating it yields CASITPGGSGANVLTF.

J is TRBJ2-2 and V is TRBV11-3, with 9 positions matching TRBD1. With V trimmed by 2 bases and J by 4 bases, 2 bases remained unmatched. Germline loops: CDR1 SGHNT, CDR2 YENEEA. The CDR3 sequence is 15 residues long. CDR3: CASSLRQGGTGELFF. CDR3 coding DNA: TGTGCCAGCAGCTTAAGACAGGGGGGCACCGGGGAGCTGTTTTTT.

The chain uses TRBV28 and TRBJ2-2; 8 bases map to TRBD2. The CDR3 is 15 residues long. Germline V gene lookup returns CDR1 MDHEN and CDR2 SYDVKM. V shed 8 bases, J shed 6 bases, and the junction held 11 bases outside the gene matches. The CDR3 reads CASGKPGGLSGELFF. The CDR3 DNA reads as TGTGCCAGCGGGAAACCGGGGGGGCTTTCCGGGGAGCTGTTTTTT.

CDR3 DNA: TGTGCCAGCAGCCTCCCAGGCCTTTCACCCCTCCACTTT. It codes for CASSLPGLSPLHF. The rearrangement links TRBV6-1 to TRBJ1-6; D gene uncertain. Deletions cut 6 bases from V and 9 bases from J, with 12 bases between. CDR3 length equals 13 residues. From germline, CDR1 is MNHNS and CDR2 SASEGT.

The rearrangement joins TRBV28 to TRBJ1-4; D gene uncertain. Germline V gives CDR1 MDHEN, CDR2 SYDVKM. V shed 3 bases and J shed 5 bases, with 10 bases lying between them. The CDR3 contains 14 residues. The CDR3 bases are TGTGCCAGCAGTTTGGATGGGATGAATGAAAAACTGTTTTTT. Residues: CASSLDGMNEKLFF.

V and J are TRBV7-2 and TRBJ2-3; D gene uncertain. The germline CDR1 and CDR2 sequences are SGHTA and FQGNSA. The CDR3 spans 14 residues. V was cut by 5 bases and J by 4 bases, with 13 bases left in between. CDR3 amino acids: CASSDRWVADTQYF. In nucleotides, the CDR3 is TGTGCCAGCAGCGATCGCTGGGTCGCAGATACGCAGTATTTT. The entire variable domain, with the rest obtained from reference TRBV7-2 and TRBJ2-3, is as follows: GAGVSQSPSNKVTEKGKDVELRCDPISGHTALYWYRQSLGQGLEFLIYFQGNSAPDKSGLPSDRFSAERTGGSVSTLTIQRTQQEDSAVYLCASSDRWVADTQYFGPGTRLTVL.

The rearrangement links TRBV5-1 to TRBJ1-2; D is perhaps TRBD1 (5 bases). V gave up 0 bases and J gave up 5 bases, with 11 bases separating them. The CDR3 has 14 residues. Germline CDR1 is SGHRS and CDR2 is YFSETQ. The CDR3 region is CASSLGTGPYGYTF. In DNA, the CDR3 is TGCGCCAGCAGCTTGGGGACGGGACCATATGGCTACACCTTC.

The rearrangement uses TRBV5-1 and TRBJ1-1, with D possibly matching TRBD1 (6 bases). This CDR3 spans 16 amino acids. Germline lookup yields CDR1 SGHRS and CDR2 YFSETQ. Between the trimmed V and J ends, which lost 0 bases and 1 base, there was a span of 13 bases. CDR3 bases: TGCGCCAGCAGCTTGGAGATTTCCAGGGGGAACACTGAAGCTTTCTTT. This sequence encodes CASSLEISRGNTEAFF.

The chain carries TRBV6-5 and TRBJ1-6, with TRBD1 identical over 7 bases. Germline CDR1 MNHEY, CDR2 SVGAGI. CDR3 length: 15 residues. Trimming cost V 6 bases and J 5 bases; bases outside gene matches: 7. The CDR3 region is CASRRQTGDNSPLHF. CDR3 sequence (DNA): TGTGCCAGCAGACGCCAAACAGGGGATAATTCACCCCTCCACTTT.

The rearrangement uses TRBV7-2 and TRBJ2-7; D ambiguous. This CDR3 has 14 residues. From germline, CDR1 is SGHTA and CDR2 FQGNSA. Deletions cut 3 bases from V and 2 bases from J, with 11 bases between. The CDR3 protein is CASSFIGEAYEQYF. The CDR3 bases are TGTGCCAGCAGCTTTATTGGTGAGGCCTACGAGCAGTACTTC. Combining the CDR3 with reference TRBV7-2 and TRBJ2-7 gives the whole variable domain GAGVSQSPSNKVTEKGKDVELRCDPISGHTALYWYRQSLGQGLEFLIYFQGNSAPDKSGLPSDRFSAERTGGSVSTLTIQRTQQEDSAVYLCASSFIGEAYEQYFGPGTRLTVT.

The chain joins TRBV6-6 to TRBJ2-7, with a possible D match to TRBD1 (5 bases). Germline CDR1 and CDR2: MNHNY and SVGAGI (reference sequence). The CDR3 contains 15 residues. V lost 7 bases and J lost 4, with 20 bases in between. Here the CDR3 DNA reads TGTGCCAGCACTCCCCGTGATAGGGGAATATACGAGCAGTACTTC. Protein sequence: CASTPRDRGIYEQYF.

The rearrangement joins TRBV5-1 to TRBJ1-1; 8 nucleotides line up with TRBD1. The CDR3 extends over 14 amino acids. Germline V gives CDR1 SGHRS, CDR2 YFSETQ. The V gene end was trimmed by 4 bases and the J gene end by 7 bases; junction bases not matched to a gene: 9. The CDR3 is CASSPGTGNLEAFF. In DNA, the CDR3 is TGCGCCAGCAGCCCCGGGACAGGAAACCTTGAAGCTTTCTTT. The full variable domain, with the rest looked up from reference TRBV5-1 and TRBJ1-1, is KAGVTQTPRYLIKTRGQQVTLSCSPISGHRSVSWYQQTPGQGLQFLFEYFSETQRNKGNFPGRFSGRQFSNSRSEMNVSTLELGDSALYLCASSPGTGNLEAFFGQGTRLTVV.

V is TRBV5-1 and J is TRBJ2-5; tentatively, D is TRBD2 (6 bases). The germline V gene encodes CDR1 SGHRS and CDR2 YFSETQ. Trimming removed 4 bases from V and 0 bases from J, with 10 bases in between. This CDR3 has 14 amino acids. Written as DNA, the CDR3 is TGCGCCAGCAGCGCCCGGGGGAACCAAGAGACCCAGTACTTC. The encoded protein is CASSARGNQETQYF.

CDR3 amino acids: CATGVDNYGYTF. The DNA of the CDR3 is TGTGCCACCGGCGTAGATAACTATGGCTACACCTTC. The genes are TRBV15 and TRBJ1-2; no firm D call. Germline V gene sequence: CDR1 LNHNV, CDR2 YYDKDF (reference sequence). Trimming took off 8 bases at V and 1 base at J, with 8 bases between the two ends. The CDR3 contains 12 residues.

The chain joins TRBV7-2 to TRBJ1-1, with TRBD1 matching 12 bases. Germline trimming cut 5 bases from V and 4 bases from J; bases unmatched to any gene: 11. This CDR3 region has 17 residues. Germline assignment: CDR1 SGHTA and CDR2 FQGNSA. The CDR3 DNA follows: TGTGCCAGCAGCGAGAGCGGGACAGGGGGCGGGGGCACTGAAGCTTTCTTT. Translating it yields CASSESGTGGGGTEAFF.

DNA of the CDR3: TGCGCCAGCAGCTTGTCTAGCGGGAGCGCCTACGAGCAGTACTTC. This codes for CASSLSSGSAYEQYF. The chain uses TRBV5-1 and TRBJ2-7, with 10 bases aligning to TRBD2. The CDR3 extends over 15 amino acids. With 1 base clipped from V and 2 bases from J, the junction kept 3 bases outside the gene matches. Germline V gene sequence: CDR1 SGHRS, CDR2 YFSETQ.

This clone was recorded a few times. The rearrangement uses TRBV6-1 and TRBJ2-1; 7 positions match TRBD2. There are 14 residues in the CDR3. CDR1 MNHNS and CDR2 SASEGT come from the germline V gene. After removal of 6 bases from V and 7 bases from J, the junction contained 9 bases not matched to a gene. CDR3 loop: CASRAGPPRNEQFF. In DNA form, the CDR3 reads TGTGCCAGCAGAGCGGGACCCCCAAGGAATGAGCAGTTCTTC.

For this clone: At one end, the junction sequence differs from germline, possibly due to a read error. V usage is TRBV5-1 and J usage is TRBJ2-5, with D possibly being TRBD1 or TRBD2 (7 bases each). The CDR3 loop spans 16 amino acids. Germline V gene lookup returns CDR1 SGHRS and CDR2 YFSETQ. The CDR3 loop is CASSTRDSGNQETQYF. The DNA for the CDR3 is TGCGCCAGCAGCACCCGGGACAGCGGGAACCAGGAGACCCAGTACTTC.

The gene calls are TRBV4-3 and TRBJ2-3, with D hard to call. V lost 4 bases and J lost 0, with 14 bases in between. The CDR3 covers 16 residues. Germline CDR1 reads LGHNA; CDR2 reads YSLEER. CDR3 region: CASSPRRPPSTDTQYF. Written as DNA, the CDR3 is TGCGCCAGCAGCCCACGCCGTCCTCCTAGCACAGATACGCAGTATTTT.